Below, one T cell receptor (beta chain) is given with its context. This sample stems from a study of technical replicates of blood from a few donors. The V and J ends lost 5 bases and 3 bases respectively, with 14 bases between them. This CDR3 has 15 amino acids. Germline V lookup: CDR1 ENHRY, CDR2 SYGVKD. Produced via immunoSEQ multiplex PCR; TCRdb's table is partial and in-frame only. The data hold 75,000 to 90,000 clones, with 95% observed a single time. V is TRBV10-3 and J is TRBJ1-5; a weak D match, TRBD1 (6 bases). The origin of this receptor is a human donor in good health. Material for sequencing was T cells isolated from PBMCs. The CDR3 spells CAISSQGSPNQPQHF. DNA of the CDR3: TGTGCCATCAGTTCGCAGGGGTCACCCAATCAGCCCCAGCATTTT.